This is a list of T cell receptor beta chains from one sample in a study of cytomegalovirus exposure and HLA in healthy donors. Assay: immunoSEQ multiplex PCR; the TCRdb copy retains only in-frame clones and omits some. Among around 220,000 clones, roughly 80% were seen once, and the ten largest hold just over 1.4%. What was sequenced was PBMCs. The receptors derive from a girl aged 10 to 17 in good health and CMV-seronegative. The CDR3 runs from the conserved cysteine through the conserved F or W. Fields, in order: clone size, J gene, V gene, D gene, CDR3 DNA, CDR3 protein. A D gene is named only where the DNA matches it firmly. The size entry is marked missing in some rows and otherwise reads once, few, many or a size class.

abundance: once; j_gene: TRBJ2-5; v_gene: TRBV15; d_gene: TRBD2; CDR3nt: TGTGCCACCAGCAGAGATCCCGGGGGGGCGGGGGGTGCCCAGTACTTC; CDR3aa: CATSRDPGGAGGAQYF
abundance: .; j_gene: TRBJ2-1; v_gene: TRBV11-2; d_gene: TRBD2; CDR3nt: TGTGCCAGCAGCTTAGATTCTGGGGTAGCGGGGGCCACGGGGGAGCAGTTCTTC; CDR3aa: CASSLDSGVAGATGEQFF
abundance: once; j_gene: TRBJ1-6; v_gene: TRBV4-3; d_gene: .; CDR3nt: TGCGCCAGCAGCCTCGACCTAGTAGGGGGTATTAATTCACCCCTCCACTTT; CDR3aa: CASSLDLVGGINSPLHF
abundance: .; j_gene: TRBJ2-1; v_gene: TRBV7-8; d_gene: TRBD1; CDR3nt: TGTGCCACCGGGACAGAAGTTTACAATGAGCAGTTCTTC; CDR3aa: CATGTEVYNEQFF
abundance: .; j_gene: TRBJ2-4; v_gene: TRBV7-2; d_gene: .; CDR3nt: TGTGCCAGCAGCTTAAAGGGGCCCCCAAACATTCAGTACTTC; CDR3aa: CASSLKGPPNIQYF
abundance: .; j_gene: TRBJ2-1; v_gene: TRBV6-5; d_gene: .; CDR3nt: TGTGCCAGCAGAACCCGGGACATCCCCTGGGATGAGCAGTTCTTC; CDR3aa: CASRTRDIPWDEQFF
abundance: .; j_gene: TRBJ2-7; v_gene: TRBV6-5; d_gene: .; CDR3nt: TGTGCCAGCAGTACTGCAAGGGGGTACGAGCAGTACTTC; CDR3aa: CASSTARGYEQYF
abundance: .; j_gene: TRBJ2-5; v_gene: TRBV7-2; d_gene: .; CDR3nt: TGTGCCAGCAGCCCCGGTTCCCAAGAGACCCAGTACTTC; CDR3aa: CASSPGSQETQYF
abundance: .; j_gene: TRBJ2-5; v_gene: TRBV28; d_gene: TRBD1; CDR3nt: TGTGCCAGCAAGAGAGACAGGGTTGGCCAAGAGACCCAGTACTTC; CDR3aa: CASKRDRVGQETQYF
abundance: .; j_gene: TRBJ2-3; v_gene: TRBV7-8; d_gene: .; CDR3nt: TGTGCCAGCAGCTCCCGGGGGTCCGGAGGGTCAAAAGATACGCAGTATTTT; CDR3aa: CASSSRGSGGSKDTQYF
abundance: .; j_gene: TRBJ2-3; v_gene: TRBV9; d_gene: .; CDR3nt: TGTGCCAGCAGCGTAGAGGCAGGGGCTGGAGATACGCAGTATTTT; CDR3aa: CASSVEAGAGDTQYF
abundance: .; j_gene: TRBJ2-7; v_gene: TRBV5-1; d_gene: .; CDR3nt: TGCGCCAGCAGCTTCGAGGGAGCCTACGAGCAGTACTTC; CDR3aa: CASSFEGAYEQYF
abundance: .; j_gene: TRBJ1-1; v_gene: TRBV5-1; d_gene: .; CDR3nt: TGCGCCAGCAGCTTGTTGGTTTCAAGGGGCACTGAAGCTTTCTTT; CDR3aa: CASSLLVSRGTEAFF
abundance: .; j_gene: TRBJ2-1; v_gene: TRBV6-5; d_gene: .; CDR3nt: TGTGCCAGCAGTTACAAGGGGGAGATGAGCTACAATGAGCAGTTCTTC; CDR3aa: CASSYKGEMSYNEQFF
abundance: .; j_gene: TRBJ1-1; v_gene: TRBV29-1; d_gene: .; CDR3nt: TGCAGCGCCGACCAGGGCTTAACTGAAGCTTTCTTT; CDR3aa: CSADQGLTEAFF
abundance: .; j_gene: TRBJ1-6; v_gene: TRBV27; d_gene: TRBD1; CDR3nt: TGTGCCAGCAGTCCTTCAGGGGGCGCGGAATCACCCCTCCACTTT; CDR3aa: CASSPSGGAESPLHF
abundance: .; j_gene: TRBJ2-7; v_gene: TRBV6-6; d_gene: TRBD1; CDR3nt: TGTGCCAGCAGCCACGACAGGGCTTCCTACGAGCAGTACTTC; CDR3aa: CASSHDRASYEQYF
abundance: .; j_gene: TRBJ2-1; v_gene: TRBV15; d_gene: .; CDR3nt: TGTGCCACCAGCAGAGACCCAGGGTTCTACAATGAGCAGTTCTTC; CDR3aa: CATSRDPGFYNEQFF